A selection of T cell receptor beta chains follows, all from one sample in a study of T cells in tuberculosis. Only in-frame clones appear in the TCRdb table, and some are missing; sequencing was by immunoSEQ multiplex PCR. The sample holds about 34,000 clones, 93% seen once. Sequencing was performed on PBMCs, taken at tuberculosis diagnosis. These receptors were obtained from an adult with tuberculosis. Both conserved end residues are part of each CDR3. Fields, in order: clone size, J gene, V gene, D gene, CDR3 DNA, CDR3 protein. The D gene is left open where the match is weak. Size is omitted from some rows. Given values are once, few, many or a class for expanded clones.

>NA|TRBJ2-3|TRBV28|TRBD1
TGTGCCAGCAGTTTATCACAGGGGGCAGGTACAGATACGCAGTATTTT
CASSLSQGAGTDTQYF
>NA|TRBJ2-7|TRBV7-8|TRBD1
TGTGCCAGCAGGACAGGGTCCTACGAGCAGTACTTC
CASRTGSYEQYF
>once|TRBJ2-7|TRBV5-1|TRBD2
TGCGCCAGCAGCTTGACGGCTAGCGGGTCCTCTACCTACGAGCAGTACTTC
CASSLTASGSSTYEQYF
>few|TRBJ2-7|TRBV6-5|NA
TGTGCCAGCAGTCCCCGTGGGCAGGGTAACGACGAGCAGTACTTC
CASSPRGQGNDEQYF
>once|TRBJ1-4|TRBV6-1|NA
TGTGCCAGCAGTGAAGCGCGGGGGTTGGATGAAAAACTGTTTTTT
CASSEARGLDEKLFF
>NA|TRBJ2-5|TRBV11-2|NA
TGTGCCAGCAGCCTGGGGACTCGCCAAGAGACCCAGTACTTC
CASSLGTRQETQYF
>NA|TRBJ2-3|TRBV7-3|NA
TGTGCCAGCAGCTTTATCGGCGGGGACACAGATACGCAGTATTTT
CASSFIGGDTDTQYF
>NA|TRBJ2-2|TRBV19|NA
TGTGCCAGTAGTCAACAGAACACCGGGGAGCTGTTTTTT
CASSQQNTGELFF
>NA|TRBJ2-5|TRBV30|TRBD2
TGTGCCTGGAGTGAAGGAGTAGCGGGGTGGCAAGAGACCCAGTACTTC
CAWSEGVAGWQETQYF
>NA|TRBJ1-1|TRBV7-9|NA
TGTGCCAGCAGCCCAACGACCTCGGGGGGTGAAGCTTTCTTT
CASSPTTSGGEAFF
>NA|TRBJ1-5|TRBV27|NA
TGTGCCAGCAGTTCCAGGGTTGGACAGCCCCAGCATTTT
CASSSRVGQPQHF
>NA|TRBJ2-3|TRBV2|NA
TGTGCCAGCAGGCCAGGGGCAGATACGCAGTATTTT
CASRPGADTQYF
>NA|TRBJ1-5|TRBV30|TRBD1
TGTGCCTGGACCCCCAGGGGGCAGTATCAGCCCCAGCATTTT
CAWTPRGQYQPQHF
>NA|TRBJ2-6|TRBV30|NA
TGTGCCCGAAGCTTCTCGGGGGCCAACGTCCTGACTTTC
CARSFSGANVLTF
>once|TRBJ2-7|TRBV2|NA
TGTGCCAGCAGTGAAGTTTCTAGCTCCCCCTTCCGCGAGCAGTACTTC
CASSEVSSSPFREQYF
>NA|TRBJ2-7|TRBV4-1|NA
TGCGCCAGCAGCCAAGATTGGCATCACATTTACGAGCAGTACTTC
CASSQDWHHIYEQYF
>NA|TRBJ2-3|TRBV5-1|TRBD2
TGCGCCAGCAGCTTGGCGGAGGGCGGGGGTAAAGATACGCAGTATTTT
CASSLAEGGGKDTQYF
>once|TRBJ1-5|TRBV4-1|TRBD1
TGCGCCAGCAGCCAGGTACAGGGGCCCCATCAGCCCCAGCATTTT
CASSQVQGPHQPQHF
>NA|TRBJ2-1|TRBV19|NA
TGTGCCAGTAGTACAACCCGACTCGGCACTGACAGTGAGCAGTTCTTC
CASSTTRLGTDSEQFF
>NA|TRBJ1-1|TRBV4-2|NA
TGTGCCAGCAGCCAACAGGTATACGACACTGAAGCTTTCTTT
CASSQQVYDTEAFF
>NA|TRBJ2-2|TRBV19|NA
TGTGCCAGTAGTATAAATGGAGGGACAGACACCGGGGAGCTGTTTTTT
CASSINGGTDTGELFF
>NA|TRBJ2-7|TRBV11-2|NA
TGTGCCAGCAGCTCCCTCGGGGTTGGCGAGCAGTACTTC
CASSSLGVGEQYF
>NA|TRBJ2-1|TRBV5-1|TRBD2
TGCGCCAGCAGCCGGACTAGCGGGAGGGACCGGGGGGTCTTC
CASSRTSGRDRGVF
>NA|TRBJ1-5|TRBV25-1|NA
TGTGCCAGCAGTGGGCCTAATCAGCCCCAGCATTTT
CASSGPNQPQHF
>NA|TRBJ1-1|TRBV9|NA
TGTGCCAGCAGTGTAACAGGGCAGAACACTGAAGCTTTCTTT
CASSVTGQNTEAFF
>NA|TRBJ2-7|TRBV28|TRBD2
TGTGCCAGCAGAACCTCGGGAGGACTAAACTACGAGCAGTACTTC
CASRTSGGLNYEQYF
>NA|TRBJ2-5|TRBV27|NA
TGTGCCAGCAGTTTATCTGACAGCCGAGAGACCCAGTACTTC
CASSLSDSRETQYF
>NA|TRBJ2-3|TRBV7-3|TRBD2
TGTGCCAGCAGTGGTGGACTAGCGGGGGGTACGCAGTATTTT
CASSGGLAGGTQYF
>NA|TRBJ1-4|TRBV5-6|NA
TGTGCCAGCAGCTTGGCCCGGGACACGAATGAAAAACTGTTTTTT
CASSLARDTNEKLFF
>once|TRBJ2-5|TRBV7-3|TRBD2
TGTGCCAGCAGACCCAGGTTGGGAGCGGGGGCACAAGAGACCCAGTACTTC
CASRPRLGAGAQETQYF
>NA|TRBJ1-2|TRBV4-1|TRBD1
TGCGCCAGCAGCCAAGATGGGGACAGTATCCGGTCACGGGGCTACACCTTC
CASSQDGDSIRSRGYTF
>NA|TRBJ1-2|TRBV19|TRBD1
TGTGCCAGTAGTAGGACAGGGACCAACTATGGCTACACCTTC
CASSRTGTNYGYTF
>NA|TRBJ2-1|TRBV7-9|NA
TGTGCCAGCAGCAGGGATAGGCTAGCGAAGGAGGGTAACAATGAGCAGTTCTTC
CASSRDRLAKEGNNEQFF
>NA|TRBJ2-5|TRBV7-9|NA
TGTGCCAGCAGCCCCCTCGGAGGGGTCCAAGAGACCCAGTACTTC
CASSPLGGVQETQYF
>NA|TRBJ2-1|TRBV9|NA
TGTGCCAGCAGCGTAGGGGACACCCTTTACAATGAGCAGTTCTTC
CASSVGDTLYNEQFF